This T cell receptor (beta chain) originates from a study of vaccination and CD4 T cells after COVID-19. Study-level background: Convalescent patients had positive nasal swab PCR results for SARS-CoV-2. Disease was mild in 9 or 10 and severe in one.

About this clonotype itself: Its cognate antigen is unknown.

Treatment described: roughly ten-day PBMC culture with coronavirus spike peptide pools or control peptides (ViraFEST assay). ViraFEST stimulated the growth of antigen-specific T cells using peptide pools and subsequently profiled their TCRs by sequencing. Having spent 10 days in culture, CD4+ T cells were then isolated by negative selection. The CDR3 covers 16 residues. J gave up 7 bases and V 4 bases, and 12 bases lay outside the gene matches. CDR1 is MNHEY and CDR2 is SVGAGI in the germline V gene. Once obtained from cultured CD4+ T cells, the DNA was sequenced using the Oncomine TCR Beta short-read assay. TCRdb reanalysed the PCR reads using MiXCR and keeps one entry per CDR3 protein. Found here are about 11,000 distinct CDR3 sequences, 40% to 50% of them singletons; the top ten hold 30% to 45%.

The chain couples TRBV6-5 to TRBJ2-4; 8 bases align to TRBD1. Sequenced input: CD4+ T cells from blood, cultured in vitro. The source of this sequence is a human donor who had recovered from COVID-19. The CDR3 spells CASSSPGTGPRNIQYF. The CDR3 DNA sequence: TGTGCCAGCAGTTCCCCCGGGACAGGTCCCCGGAACATTCAGTACTTC.